The following is a T cell receptor (beta chain) sequence with its context. It has no known antigen specificity. Base qualities are not provided; no much larger clone lies one nucleotide away. Participants in the prospective study were aged roughly 18 to 100 years, lived in 20 to 25 United States geographic areas, and enrolled through a virtual design. In the prospective study, cohorts were assigned on the basis of participant-reported clinical history obtained from a screening survey and a study questionnaire. Mobile phlebotomists in the prospective study collected whole blood, serum and a nasopharyngeal or oropharyngeal swab from every participant. Prospective study participants could optionally give additional blood draws and questionnaires over an approximately 2-month period. Prospective study blood samples were shipped either frozen or at room temperature before DNA extraction. There are 13 amino acids in the CDR3, from cysteine to phenylalanine inclusive. The read is trimmed to its CDR3 DNA, 39 bases read in frame from base 1. Taken from the germline V gene, the CDR1 and CDR2 loops are MNHEY and SVGAGI. Unmatched junction bases come to 6, with V trimmed by 7 bases and J by 5 bases.

These data come from a study of blood T cell repertoires in COVID-19 (dated by TCRdb to 2018 to 2021). Describing the broader study: ImmuneRACE Cohort 3 recovered participants were defined by two consecutive negative NP/OP PCR tests, healthcare professional clearance, or symptom resolution. The samples were drawn from two sources: the first 160 participants of the ongoing ImmuneRACE study, and approximately 1,300 subjects contributed by 6 global collaborators. HLA class I and class II types, where available, came from metadata supplied by the sample provider rather than from assay-based typing. The sample metadata nearly always contained a de-identified subject ID, COVID-19 status, age in years and sex. A freely available public database, intended as a resource for researchers studying the immune response to SARS-CoV-2, is where the repertoires were released. The material from the prospective study consisted of cDNA or gDNA derived from T cells, B-cell-depleted T cells, or PBMCs. Subjects who had been exposed to COVID-19, were actively infected with it, or had recovered from it provided the deeply sampled blood TCRbeta repertoires that made up the dataset. Samples from collaborators originated in the United States, Italy and Spain and spanned both the acute and convalescent phases of COVID-19.

TCRbeta CDR3 regions were amplified from genomic DNA by means of the immunoSEQ Assay, a bias-controlled multiplex PCR. Concerning the study's data processing: Within the assay, amplification of reference gene primers was used to estimate how many nucleated cells each sample contained. To quantify the absolute abundance of each unique TCRbeta CDR3 rearrangement, sequence reads were collapsed and filtered. For each sample, productive Simpson clonality was calculated by taking the square root of Simpson's diversity index across productive rearrangements. TCRdb took this table from immuneACCESS and kept in-frame rearrangements with V and J called. Such tables lack part of the clones; where checked against another copy, unresolved V genes explain under half of the gap, and the rest is unexplained. That table is the source of V, J and clone size, and D and trimming were worked out from the DNA. For this sample the table gives a few hundred thousand clones, of which more than 70% were detected only once. Less than 2.5% of the sample is held by the ten biggest clonotypes.

The study at large found these results: How much clinical and demographic metadata was included differed by source and by participant, and the metadata was provided uncurated.

Specimen: PBMCs or T cells enriched from blood (not recorded which). The sequence was collected from a man aged 40-50 years in a cohort exposed to, infected with or recovered from COVID-19 (not recorded which). Recombination connected TRBV6-5 to TRBJ2-7, and TRBD1 matches 9 of the central bases. The CDR3 sequence is CASKGQGRHEQYF. The DNA reads as follows: TGTGCCAGCAAGGGACAGGGACGCCACGAGCAGTACTTC.